What follows are 28 T cell receptor beta chains derived from one specimen sequenced in a study of control samples from healthy donors and cancer patients. TCRdb keeps only in-frame clones here, not all; method: immunoSEQ multiplex PCR. The sample has under 75,000 clones, approximately 90% seen once. Sequenced: PBMCs. The source is a woman aged 50 to 60 with colorectal cancer.

This sequence joins TRBV6-5 and TRBJ1-2; tentative D call: TRBD1 (6 bases). The CDR3 length is 12 residues. Between the trimmed V and J ends, which lost 7 bases and 3 bases, there was a span of 9 bases. Germline CDR1 and CDR2: MNHEY and SVGAGI. The CDR3 nucleotides read TGTGCCAGCACTTCAGGGGACTATGGCTACACCTTC. It yields the protein CASTSGDYGYTF.

The chain employs TRBV5-1 and TRBJ2-3, with no clear D. The V and J ends lost 0 bases and 7 bases respectively, with 15 bases between them. This CDR3 has 15 residues. Germline V CDR1 and CDR2: SGHRS, YFSETQ. CDR3 amino acids: CASSLAESGLNTQYF. The CDR3 nucleotides read TGCGCCAGCAGCTTGGCCGAAAGTGGGTTGAATACGCAGTATTTT.

This chain joins TRBV10-2 and TRBJ2-1; 13 positions agree with TRBD2. This CDR3 is built from 15 residues. J was trimmed by 8 bases and V by 7 bases; bases with no gene match: 8. CDR1 and CDR2 from the germline V gene are WSHSY and SAAADI. The CDR3 DNA follows: TGCGCCAGCATCAAGGCGGGACTAGCGGGGCATGAGCAGTTCTTC. Protein product: CASIKAGLAGHEQFF.

The rearrangement joins TRBV29-1 to TRBJ1-2; no clear D gene. Germline values: CDR1 SQVTM, CDR2 ANQGSEA. The CDR3 totals 11 residues. V was trimmed by 4 bases and J by 8 bases, leaving 11 bases between them. CDR3: CSVVVGQGYTF. The CDR3 nucleotides read TGCAGCGTTGTGGTAGGGCAGGGCTACACCTTC.

The chain employs TRBV21-1 and TRBJ1-6. TRBV21-1 corresponds to a pseudogene. The CDR3 is 14 amino acids. The CDR3: CASSPGPGGSPLHF. The DNA of the CDR3 is TGTGCCAGCAGCCCCGGGCCTGGGGGATCACCCCTCCACTTT.

The chain links TRBV18 to TRBJ2-7; TRBD1 matches 7 bases. This CDR3 has 13 amino acids. The germline V gene encodes CDR1 KGHSH and CDR2 LQKENI. The ends lost 3 bases at V and 3 bases at J; junction bases unmatched: 2. CDR3 coding DNA: TGTGCCAGCTCACCGGGACAGAGCTACGAGCAGTACTTC. Translating it yields CASSPGQSYEQYF.

The chain carries TRBV18 and TRBJ1-4; tentatively, D is TRBD1 (6 bases). Trimming cost V 3 bases and J 8 bases, with 13 bases left between them. The CDR3 runs to 14 residues. Per germline, CDR1 KGHSH and CDR2 LQKENI. The CDR3 DNA is TGTGCCAGCTCACCCGACAGGAATCACGAAAAACTGTTTTTT. It translates to CASSPDRNHEKLFF.

The chain recombines TRBV5-1 with TRBJ2-1, with D maybe TRBD1 (6 bases). The CDR3 loop spans 15 amino acids. CDR1 and CDR2 (germline): SGHRS, YFSETQ. V shed 2 bases and J shed 0 bases, with 9 bases lying between them. CDR3 in amino acids: CASSLIGGSYNEQFF. DNA for the CDR3: TGCGCCAGCAGCTTAATAGGGGGCTCCTACAATGAGCAGTTCTTC.

The J gene is TRBJ1-5, the V gene TRBV2; no clear D gene. Trimming removed 8 bases from V and 0 bases from J, with 14 bases in between. The CDR3 extends over 15 amino acids. Germline CDR1 SNHLY, CDR2 FYNNEI. CDR3 protein: CASGPGSDSNQPQHF. The CDR3 DNA is TGTGCCAGCGGCCCCGGGTCCGATAGCAATCAGCCCCAGCATTTT.

The chain joins TRBV9 to TRBJ2-7, with D possibly TRBD2 on 7 matching bases. Between the trimmed V and J ends, which lost 4 bases and 3 bases, there was a span of 26 bases. The germline V gene encodes CDR1 SGDLS and CDR2 YYNGEE. CDR3 length: 18 residues. CDR3 region: CASSPREGGGGLYYEQYF. The CDR3 nucleotides are TGTGCCAGCAGCCCTAGGGAAGGTGGAGGGGGACTATACTACGAGCAGTACTTC.

This sequence joins TRBV29-1 and TRBJ2-6; no firm D call. Germline CDR1 and CDR2: SQVTM and ANQGSEA. V shed 5 bases and J shed 2 bases, with 10 bases lying between them. The CDR3 sequence is 14 residues long. The CDR3 here is CSVIFAPGANVLTF. CDR3 in DNA: TGCAGCGTTATATTCGCCCCTGGGGCCAACGTCCTGACTTTC.

As DNA, the CDR3 is TGTGCCATCAGTGGGGGGGACAGGGGGTACTTC. This encodes CAISGGDRGYF. This chain links TRBV10-3 with TRBJ2-7; TRBD1 agrees at 10 bases. After removal of 4 bases from V and 12 bases from J, the junction contained 3 bases not matched to a gene. CDR3 length: 11 residues. The germline CDR1 and CDR2 sequences are ENHRY and SYGVKD.

The rearrangement uses TRBV10-3 and TRBJ1-5; 7 nucleotides align to TRBD1. CDR3 length: 14 amino acids. J lost 2 bases, V lost 10 bases, and 8 bases had no gene match. Germline-derived CDR1 and CDR2 are ENHRY and SYGVKD. CDR3 region: CATRQGSGNQPQHF. For the CDR3, the DNA is TGTGCCACCCGACAGGGAAGTGGCAATCAGCCCCAGCATTTT.

V and J are TRBV19 and TRBJ1-3, with 7 positions matching TRBD1. Trimming at V came to 1 base and at J to 2 bases, leaving 5 bases not matched to a gene. The CDR3 is made up of 16 amino acids. Germline V lookup: CDR1 LNHDA, CDR2 SQIVND (reference sequence). DNA for the CDR3: TGTGCCAGTAGTATAGTCGCCACAGGGGCTGGAAACACCATATATTTT. Its protein product is CASSIVATGAGNTIYF. Complete variable domain (other parts from reference TRBV19 and TRBJ1-3): DGGITQSPKYLFRKEGQNVTLSCEQNLNHDAMYWYRQDPGQGLRLIYYSQIVNDFQKGDIAEGYSVSREKKESFPLTVTSAQKNPTAFYLCASSIVATGAGNTIYFGEGSWLTVV.

The genes are TRBV2 and TRBJ1-2, with D perhaps matching TRBD1 (6 bases). The CDR3 has 15 amino acids. Germline V lookup: CDR1 SNHLY, CDR2 FYNNEI. Deletions cut 7 bases from V and 3 bases from J, with 18 bases between. Written as DNA, the CDR3 is TGTGCCAGCACCTATACAGGGACCGGGGACTATGGCTACACCTTC. Translation: CASTYTGTGDYGYTF.

The V and J genes are TRBV13 and TRBJ2-5; no definite D call. The V end lost 6 bases, the J end lost 4 bases, and 9 bases lay between the germline ends. Germline values: CDR1 PRHDT, CDR2 FYEKMQ (reference sequence). This CDR3 contains 12 residues. CDR3 sequence: CASRLVGETQYF. The CDR3 bases are TGTGCCAGCAGGCTAGTCGGAGAGACCCAGTACTTC.

J is TRBJ2-3 and V is TRBV6-5; 7 positions agree with TRBD1. This CDR3 region has 15 residues. Germline V gene sequence: CDR1 MNHEY, CDR2 SVGAGI. V shed 4 bases and J 4 bases; nucleotides not matched to a gene: 8. This CDR3 is CASSSQGPWADTQYF. In DNA, the CDR3 is TGTGCCAGCAGTTCACAGGGGCCCTGGGCAGATACGCAGTATTTT.

The genes are TRBV10-3 and TRBJ2-4; 11 bases are a match to TRBD2. V gave up 6 bases and J gave up 1 base; unmatched junction bases: 5. Germline loops: CDR1 ENHRY, CDR2 SYGVKD. The CDR3 consists of 16 residues. The CDR3, as DNA: TGTGCCATCAGCCCGACTAGCGGGACGGCCAAAAACATTCAGTACTTC. Translated: CAISPTSGTAKNIQYF.

This clone was seen once. The V and J genes are TRBV6-5 and TRBJ1-1; 7 bases fit TRBD1. CDR1 and CDR2 from the germline V gene are MNHEY and SVGAGI. The CDR3 is made up of 16 amino acids. V lost 2 bases to trimming and J lost 5 bases; unmatched junction nucleotides: 11. The CDR3 loop is CASSYPIGQGVTEAFF. In DNA form, the CDR3 reads TGTGCCAGCAGTTACCCCATTGGGCAGGGGGTAACTGAAGCTTTCTTT.

This chain links TRBV4-1 with TRBJ1-4; the D gene is possibly TRBD1 (5 bases). Germline CDR1 and CDR2: MGHRA and YSYEKL. This CDR3 spans 13 amino acids. The ends were cut back, 1 base at V and 7 bases at J, with 7 bases in the middle. The CDR3 loop reads CASSQGQIEKLFF. CDR3 bases: TGCGCCAGCAGCCAAGGACAGATTGAAAAACTGTTTTTT.

This rearrangement joins TRBV7-2 to TRBJ2-1; TRBD1 or TRBD2 may be the D gene (6 bases each). The CDR3 totals 14 residues. Germline V lookup: CDR1 SGHTA, CDR2 FQGNSA. Trimming removed 5 bases from V and 6 bases from J, with 14 bases in between. The CDR3 is CASSPVGGRNEQFF. In DNA form, the CDR3 reads TGTGCCAGCAGCCCGGTAGGGGGGCGCAATGAGCAGTTCTTC.

V gene TRBV7-9 combines with J gene TRBJ2-3; D possibly matches TRBD1 or TRBD2 (5 bases each). This CDR3 spans 14 amino acids. Germline assignment: CDR1 SEHNR and CDR2 FQNEAQ (reference sequence). The V end was cut by 6 bases, the J end by 0 bases, with 10 bases between. The CDR3 DNA sequence: TGTGCCAGCAGAGAGGGGCGTAGCACAGATACGCAGTATTTT. This encodes CASREGRSTDTQYF. Variable domain in full (rest from reference TRBV7-9 and TRBJ2-3): DTGVSQNPRHKITKRGQNVTFRCDPISEHNRLYWYRQTLGQGPEFLTYFQNEAQLEKSRLLSDRFSAERPKGSFSTLEIQRTEQGDSAMYLCASREGRSTDTQYFGPGTRLTVL.

The chain recombines TRBV3-1 (or the pseudogene TRBV3-2) with TRBJ1-1; D not certain. V lost 6 bases and J lost 3, with 11 bases in between. In germline, CDR1 is LGHDT, CDR2 YNNKEL (reference sequence). The CDR3 sequence is 13 residues long. CDR3 bases: TGTGCCAGCAGTCTACCGATGGACACTGAAGCTTTCTTT. Translation gives CASSLPMDTEAFF.

The chain uses TRBV28 and TRBJ1-6; no definite D call. Per the germline V gene, CDR1 is MDHEN and CDR2 is SYDVKM. CDR3 length: 12 amino acids. Trimming removed 8 bases at V and 10 bases at J, with 12 bases between. The CDR3 loop is CASRFSRSPLHF. The CDR3, as DNA: TGTGCCAGCCGCTTCTCTAGGTCACCCCTCCACTTT.

This clone came up once. The chain employs TRBV6-5 and TRBJ2-7; 9 positions agree with TRBD1. Trimming removed 8 bases from V and 7 bases from J; junction bases left unmatched: 9. The CDR3 has 13 residues. Germline assignment: CDR1 MNHEY and CDR2 SVGAGI. CDR3 in amino acids: CASQRTGVVEQYF. DNA of the CDR3: TGTGCCAGCCAGAGGACAGGGGTTGTAGAGCAGTACTTC.

The V call is TRBV15, the J call TRBJ1-4; weak D call: TRBD1 (5 bases). The CDR3 totals 15 residues. The germline V gene has CDR1 LNHNV and CDR2 YYDKDF (reference sequence). V shed 0 bases and J shed 7 bases, with 12 bases lying between them. CDR3 DNA: TGTGCCACCAGCAGAGATGGGGGGGAGGGTGAAAAACTGTTTTTT. Protein product: CATSRDGGEGEKLFF.

The chain couples TRBV19 to TRBJ2-4; the D is unclear. The CDR3 contains 12 residues. Germline V CDR1 and CDR2: LNHDA, SQIVND (reference sequence). Between the trimmed V and J ends, which lost 5 bases and 5 bases, there was a span of 7 bases. The DNA of the CDR3 is TGTGCCAGTAGTCCCGCCGAAAACATTCAGTACTTC. It encodes CASSPAENIQYF.

This clone was counted a single time. The chain joins TRBV6-1 to TRBJ2-7; maybe TRBD2 (6 bases). Germline V CDR1 and CDR2: MNHNS, SASEGT. This CDR3 region has 15 residues. V gave up 3 bases and J gave up 3 bases, with 15 bases separating them. This CDR3 reads CASSDQLATDYEQYF. The CDR3, as DNA: TGTGCCAGCAGTGATCAGCTAGCGACTGACTACGAGCAGTACTTC.